This T cell receptor beta chain derives from a study of blood T cell repertoires in COVID-19. Background on the study: Material from acute and convalescent COVID-19 was sourced from the United States, Italy and Spain. T cells, B-cell-depleted T cells, or PBMCs provided the cDNA or gDNA that served as material.

Per the original methods: From reference gene primer amplification, estimates of nucleated cell counts were derived. The data were produced by immunoSEQ multiplex PCR, yet TCRdb's version contains in-frame clones alone and is incomplete. V, J and clone size were drawn from that table, and D and trimming were deduced from the DNA. The sample yields around 60,000 clones, 84% seen once. The CDR3 consists of 11 residues. Germline V gene lookup returns CDR1 MDHEN and CDR2 SYDVKM. On this clone: The junction departs from germline at one end; a sequencing error may be responsible.

Sequencing input: peripheral blood. This TCR came from a man between 60 and 70 years old with COVID-19, enrolled during active disease. The chain joins TRBV28 to TRBJ1-1; tentatively, D is TRBD1 (5 bases). CDR3 region: CASSLGLETFF. The CDR3 nucleotides read TGTGCCAGCAGTTTGGGACTTGAAACTTTCTTT.